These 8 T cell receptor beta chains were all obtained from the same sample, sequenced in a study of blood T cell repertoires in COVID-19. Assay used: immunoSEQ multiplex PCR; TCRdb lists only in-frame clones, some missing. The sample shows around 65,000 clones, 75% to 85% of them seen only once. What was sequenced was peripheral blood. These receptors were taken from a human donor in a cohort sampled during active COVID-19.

The CDR3: CASSSGLQNTGELFF. CDR3 DNA sequence: TGCGCCAGCAGTTCGGGACTACAAAACACCGGGGAGCTGTTTTTT. The chain is built from TRBV5-1 and TRBJ2-2; 7 bases match TRBD2. This CDR3 spans 15 amino acids. In germline, CDR1 is SGHRS, CDR2 YFSETQ. After removal of 5 bases from V and 2 bases from J, the junction contained 6 bases not matched to a gene.

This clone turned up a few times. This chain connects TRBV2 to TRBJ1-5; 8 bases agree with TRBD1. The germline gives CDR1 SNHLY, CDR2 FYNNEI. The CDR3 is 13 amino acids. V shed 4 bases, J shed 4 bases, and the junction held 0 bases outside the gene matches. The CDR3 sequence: CASSGQGNQPQHF. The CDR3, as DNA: TGTGCCAGCAGTGGACAGGGGAATCAGCCCCAGCATTTT.

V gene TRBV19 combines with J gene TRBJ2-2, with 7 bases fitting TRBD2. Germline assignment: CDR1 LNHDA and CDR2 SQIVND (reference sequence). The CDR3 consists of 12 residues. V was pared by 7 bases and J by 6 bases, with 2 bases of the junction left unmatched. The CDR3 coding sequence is TGTGCCAGTAATCTAGCGGCCGGGGAGCTGTTTTTT. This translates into CASNLAAGELFF.

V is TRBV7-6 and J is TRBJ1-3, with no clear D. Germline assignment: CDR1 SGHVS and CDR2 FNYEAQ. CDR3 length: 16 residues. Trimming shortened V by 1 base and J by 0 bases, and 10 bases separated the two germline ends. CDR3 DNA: TGTGCCAGCAGCTTAGGCACTCCAACCTCTGGAAACACCATATATTTT. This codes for CASSLGTPTSGNTIYF.

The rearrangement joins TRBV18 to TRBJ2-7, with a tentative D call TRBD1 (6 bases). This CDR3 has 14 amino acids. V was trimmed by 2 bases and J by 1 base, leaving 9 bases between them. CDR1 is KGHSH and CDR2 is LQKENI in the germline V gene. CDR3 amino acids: CASSPIQGSYEQYF. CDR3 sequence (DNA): TGTGCCAGCTCACCAATACAGGGTTCCTACGAGCAGTACTTC.

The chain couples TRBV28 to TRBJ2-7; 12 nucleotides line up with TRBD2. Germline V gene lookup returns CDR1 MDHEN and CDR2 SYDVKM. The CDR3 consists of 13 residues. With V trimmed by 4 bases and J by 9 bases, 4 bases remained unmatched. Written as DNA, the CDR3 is TGTGCCAGCAGTTCGCTGACTAGCGGGAGGCAGTACTTC. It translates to CASSSLTSGRQYF.

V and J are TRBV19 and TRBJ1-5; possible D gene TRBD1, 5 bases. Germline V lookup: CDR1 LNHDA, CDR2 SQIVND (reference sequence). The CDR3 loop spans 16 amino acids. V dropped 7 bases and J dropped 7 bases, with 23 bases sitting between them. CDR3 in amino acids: CASTPQGTRLVQPQHF. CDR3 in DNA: TGTGCCAGTACCCCGCAGGGAACCCGTTTGGTGCAGCCCCAGCATTTT.

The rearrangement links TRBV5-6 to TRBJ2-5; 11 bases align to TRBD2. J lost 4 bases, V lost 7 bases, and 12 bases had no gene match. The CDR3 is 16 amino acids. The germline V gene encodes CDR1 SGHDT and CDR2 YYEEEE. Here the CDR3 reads CASQGVAGGAAETQYF. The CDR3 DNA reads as TGTGCCAGCCAGGGGGTAGCGGGAGGGGCGGCAGAGACCCAGTACTTC.